This TCR beta chain was observed in a study of OX40 agonist ivuxolimab in advanced cancers. The V and J ends lost 1 base and 6 bases, in that order; junction bases with no gene match: 3. Germline assignment: CDR1 SGHRS and CDR2 YFSETQ. The CDR3 is made up of 13 amino acids. TCRdb's copy holds only in-frame clones and misses some; the assay was immunoSEQ multiplex PCR. The repertoire holds 50,000 to 70,000 clones, around four fifths seen once, with approximately 2.5% in the top ten. This clonotype was obtained from an adult with an advanced solid tumor such as melanoma, head and neck, liver or kidney cancer. The material was CD4+ or CD8+ T cells sorted from blood, obtained in a trial of the OX40 agonist ivuxolimab. J is TRBJ1-2 and V is TRBV5-1; 7 bases fit TRBD1. The chain's CDR3 is CASSLTGAHGYTF. The CDR3 DNA follows: TGCGCCAGCAGCTTGACAGGGGCGCATGGCTACACCTTC.